One sample yielded the 21 T cell receptor beta chains listed below, sequenced in a study of shared T cell receptors in the human thymus. Clones were read by immunoSEQ multiplex PCR, and TCRdb kept only the in-frame ones, dropping some. This table holds approximately 660,000 clones, approximately 87% found once. The data were also submitted as part of a second study, on human thymus T cells.

Sequenced input: thymocytes. The source is a boy younger than two with a congenital heart defect.

The V gene is TRBV30, the J gene TRBJ1-3; 11 bases map to TRBD1. V lost 4 bases, J lost 5 bases, and 7 bases stayed unmatched. There are 15 residues in the CDR3. Germline V gene sequence: CDR1 GTSNPN, CDR2 SVGIG (reference sequence). The CDR3 protein is CAWTTGTGGRNTIYF. The CDR3 region has the DNA TGTGCCTGGACGACCGGGACAGGGGGAAGAAACACCATATATTTT.

The chain uses TRBV6-5 and TRBJ2-5; 7 bases match TRBD1. V was pared by 7 bases and J by 3 bases, with 11 bases of the junction left unmatched. The CDR3 runs 15 residues. CDR1 is MNHEY, CDR2 SVGAGI, per germline. The CDR3 reads CASNTVRDSKETQYF. Here the CDR3 DNA reads TGTGCCAGCAATACCGTACGGGACAGCAAAGAGACCCAGTACTTC.

The gene calls are TRBV15 and TRBJ2-7; 8 bases match TRBD2. This CDR3 contains 14 residues. Germline V CDR1 and CDR2: LNHNV, YYDKDF (reference sequence). The V gene end was trimmed by 2 bases and the J gene end by 1 base; junction bases not matched to a gene: 1. The chain's CDR3 is CATSRIAGSYEQYF. The CDR3 DNA reads TGTGCCACCAGCAGAATAGCGGGATCCTACGAGCAGTACTTC.

The chain employs TRBV7-6 and TRBJ2-5, with D possibly being TRBD1 (5 bases). V gave up 1 base and J gave up 3 bases, with 18 bases separating them. The CDR3 runs 17 residues. The germline CDR1 and CDR2 sequences are SGHVS and FNYEAQ. The CDR3 DNA follows: TGTGCCAGCAGCTTAGGCAGCGACTTAGGGGTGGAAGAGACCCAGTACTTC. This gives the protein CASSLGSDLGVEETQYF.

The CDR3 DNA follows: TGTGCCAGCAGCTTGGAGAGCCCGACAGATACGCAGTATTTT. This codes for CASSLESPTDTQYF. The chain has TRBV11-3 and TRBJ2-3; D gene unclear. The CDR3 length is 14 residues. Germline CDR1 and CDR2: SGHNT and YENEEA. Trimming took 3 bases from V and 3 from J, leaving 10 bases between them.

A single count supports this clone. This chain uses TRBV7-2 with TRBJ2-7; 10 bases agree with TRBD2. CDR1 is SGHTA and CDR2 is FQGNSA in the germline V gene. V shed 4 bases, J shed 7 bases, and the junction held 10 bases outside the gene matches. This CDR3 has 15 residues. The CDR3 here is CASSSRQRGGQEQYF. CDR3 DNA: TGTGCCAGCAGCTCACGCCAGCGGGGGGGCCAGGAGCAGTACTTC.

The chain recombines TRBV7-2 with TRBJ1-5; TRBD1 agrees at 7 bases. The CDR3 is made up of 19 amino acids. Germline CDR1 reads SGHTA; CDR2 reads FQGNSA. Trimming at V came to 5 bases and at J to 7 bases, leaving 23 bases not matched to a gene. CDR3 DNA sequence: TGTGCCAGCAGCGGTGGGGGCTTCCCGACAGGGCGAGGGGGACAGCCCCAGCATTTT. Translating it yields CASSGGGFPTGRGGQPQHF.

V usage is TRBV20-1 and J usage is TRBJ2-1; D gene unclear. The V end was cut by 1 base, the J end by 10 bases, with 8 bases between. The CDR3 length is 11 residues. Germline CDR1 DFQATT, CDR2 SNEGSKA (reference sequence). The CDR3 sequence: CSARGLGEQFF. CDR3 DNA: TGCAGTGCTAGAGGTCTAGGAGAGCAGTTCTTC.

The gene calls are TRBV27 and TRBJ2-3; D is undetermined. The CDR3 runs to 13 residues. V lost 4 bases and J lost 4, with 9 bases in between. Germline values: CDR1 MNHEY, CDR2 SMNVEV (reference sequence). This CDR3 reads CASSSSGADTQYF. CDR3 coding DNA: TGTGCCAGCAGTTCCTCAGGTGCAGATACGCAGTATTTT.

J is TRBJ2-3 and V is TRBV13; 7 positions match TRBD2. The CDR3 spans 17 residues. The V segment lost 5 bases and the J segment 2 bases; nucleotides outside the gene matches: 13. Per germline, CDR1 PRHDT and CDR2 FYEKMQ (reference sequence). The DNA of the CDR3 is TGTGCCAGCAGCCCCCTTGGGGGGGAGGGGAACACAGATACGCAGTATTTT. Amino acid sequence: CASSPLGGEGNTDTQYF.

The rearrangement joins TRBV15 to TRBJ2-2; possibly TRBD2 for D (6 bases). CDR3 length: 16 residues. Trimming removed 3 bases from V and 1 base from J, with 12 bases in between. Germline CDR1 is LNHNV and CDR2 is YYDKDF (reference sequence). Written as DNA, the CDR3 is TGTGCCACCAGCAGCCCCGCGGGAAAGAACACCGGGGAGCTGTTTTTT. This encodes CATSSPAGKNTGELFF.

This clone appeared a few times. V gene TRBV14 combines with J gene TRBJ2-7; 9 positions agree with TRBD2. The ends lost 0 bases at V and 6 bases at J; junction bases unmatched: 6. CDR3 size: 15 residues. The germline CDR1 and CDR2 sequences are SGHDN and FVKESK. In DNA, the CDR3 is TGTGCCAGCAGCCAAGAGCGGGAGGGCCTATCCGAGCAGTACTTC. Translated, it gives CASSQEREGLSEQYF. The full variable domain, rest sourced from reference TRBV14 and TRBJ2-7, is EAGVTQFPSHSVIEKGQTVTLRCDPISGHDNLYWYRRVMGKEIKFLLHFVKESKQDESGMPNNRFLAERTGGTYSTLKVQPAELEDSGVYFCASSQEREGLSEQYFGPGTRLTVT.

This clone turned up a few times. CDR3 region: CASSPPGQVSNEKLFF. CDR3 DNA: TGTGCCAGCTCACCACCGGGGCAGGTGTCCAATGAAAAACTGTTTTTT. J is TRBJ1-4 and V is TRBV18, with D perhaps matching TRBD1 (5 bases). The V and J ends lost 0 bases and 5 bases respectively, with 13 bases between them. The CDR3 length is 16 residues. Germline V lookup: CDR1 KGHSH, CDR2 LQKENI.

V gene TRBV6-9 combines with J gene TRBJ2-7; D is undetermined. The germline V gene has CDR1 MNHGY and CDR2 SVAAGI. Trimming removed 8 bases from V and 6 bases from J, with 17 bases in between. CDR3 length: 13 amino acids. The CDR3 loop is CASVGLQWAEQYF. The CDR3, as DNA: TGTGCCAGCGTTGGCCTGCAATGGGCCGAGCAGTACTTC.

J is TRBJ2-2 and V is TRBV2; perhaps TRBD2 as D (5 bases). The germline V gene encodes CDR1 SNHLY and CDR2 FYNNEI. This CDR3 region has 19 residues. V was clipped by 6 bases and J by 4 bases, with 27 bases between them. DNA of the CDR3: TGTGCCAGCAGCGTCGAACGAAGCGAGGGAAATAGTTCCACCGGGGAGCTGTTTTTT. Translation: CASSVERSEGNSSTGELFF.

DNA of the CDR3: TGTGCCAGCAGCTTACCGGGTCTAGCGAAACCGTACAATGAGCAGTTCTTC. Its translation is CASSLPGLAKPYNEQFF. This chain links TRBV7-2 with TRBJ2-1, with D possibly being TRBD2 (6 bases). Germline loops: CDR1 SGHTA, CDR2 FQGNSA. CDR3 length: 17 residues. V gave up 2 bases and J gave up 4 bases, with 18 bases separating them.

The genes are TRBV11-3 and TRBJ1-3, with 8 bases identical to TRBD1. CDR1 is SGHNT and CDR2 is YENEEA in the germline V gene. J lost 0 bases, V lost 5 bases, and 3 bases had no gene match. The CDR3 is 15 amino acids. The CDR3 coding sequence is TGTGCCAGCAGCACGGACAGGGACTCTGGAAACACCATATATTTT. It specifies CASSTDRDSGNTIYF. Full variable domain (outside the CDR3, taken from reference TRBV11-3 and TRBJ1-3): EAGVVQSPRYKIIEKKQPVAFWCNPISGHNTLYWYLQNLGQGPELLIRYENEEAVDDSQLPKDRFSAERLKGVDSTLKIQPAELGDSAVYLCASSTDRDSGNTIYFGEGSWLTVV.

V and J are TRBV27 and TRBJ1-3; 7 nucleotides align to TRBD1. Germline trimming cut 5 bases from V and 4 bases from J; bases unmatched to any gene: 17. In germline, CDR1 is MNHEY, CDR2 SMNVEV (reference sequence). This CDR3 comprises 18 residues. For the CDR3, the DNA is TGTGCCAGCAGTCCTCGGACAGGCCAGGGCCGATCAGGAAACACCATATATTTT. Residues: CASSPRTGQGRSGNTIYF.

The CDR3 coding sequence is TGTGCTAGTGGTTTGGTACCCCCTGGTAGCAACGAGCAGTACTTC. It specifies CASGLVPPGSNEQYF. This sequence joins TRBV12-5 and TRBJ2-7; D unclear. Germline loops: CDR1 LGHNT, CDR2 FRNRAP. This CDR3 has 15 amino acids. V was pared by 0 bases and J by 5 bases, with 14 bases between. Full variable domain (rest looked up from reference TRBV12-5 and TRBJ2-7): DARVTQTPRHKVTEMGQEVTMRCQPILGHNTVFWYRQTMMQGLELLAYFRNRAPLDDSGMPKDRFSAEMPDATLATLKIQPSEPRDSAVYFCASGLVPPGSNEQYFGPGTRLTVT.

J is TRBJ2-2 and V is TRBV6-5; 7 bases are a match to TRBD1. V was pared by 5 bases and J by 6 bases, with 6 bases of the junction left unmatched. Germline V gene data show CDR1 as MNHEY and CDR2 as SVGAGI. CDR3 length: 14 residues. The CDR3, as DNA: TGTGCCAGCAGTCCCGGGCAGGGGGCCGGGGAGCTGTTTTTT. This encodes CASSPGQGAGELFF.

This chain joins TRBV2 and TRBJ1-2; 8 bases map to TRBD1. With 8 bases clipped from V and 5 bases from J, the junction kept 10 bases outside the gene matches. This CDR3 comprises 14 residues. The germline gives CDR1 SNHLY, CDR2 FYNNEI. CDR3 bases: TGTGCCAGCGCCAAGTGGGACAGGTCATATGGCTACACCTTC. This sequence encodes CASAKWDRSYGYTF.